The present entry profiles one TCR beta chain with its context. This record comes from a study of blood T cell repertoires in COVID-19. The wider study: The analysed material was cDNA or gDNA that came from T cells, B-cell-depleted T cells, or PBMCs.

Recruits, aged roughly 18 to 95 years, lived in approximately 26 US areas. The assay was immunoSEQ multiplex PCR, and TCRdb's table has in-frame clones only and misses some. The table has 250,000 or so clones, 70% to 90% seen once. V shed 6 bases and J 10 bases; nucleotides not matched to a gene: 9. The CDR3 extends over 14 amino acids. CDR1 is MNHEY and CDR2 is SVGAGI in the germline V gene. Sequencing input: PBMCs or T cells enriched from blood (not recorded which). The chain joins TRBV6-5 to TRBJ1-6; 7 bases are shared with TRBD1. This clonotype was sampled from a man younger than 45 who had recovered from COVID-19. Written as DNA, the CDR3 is TGTGCCAGCAGCCTCACAGGGGTAGCATCACCCCTCCACTTT. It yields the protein CASSLTGVASPLHF.